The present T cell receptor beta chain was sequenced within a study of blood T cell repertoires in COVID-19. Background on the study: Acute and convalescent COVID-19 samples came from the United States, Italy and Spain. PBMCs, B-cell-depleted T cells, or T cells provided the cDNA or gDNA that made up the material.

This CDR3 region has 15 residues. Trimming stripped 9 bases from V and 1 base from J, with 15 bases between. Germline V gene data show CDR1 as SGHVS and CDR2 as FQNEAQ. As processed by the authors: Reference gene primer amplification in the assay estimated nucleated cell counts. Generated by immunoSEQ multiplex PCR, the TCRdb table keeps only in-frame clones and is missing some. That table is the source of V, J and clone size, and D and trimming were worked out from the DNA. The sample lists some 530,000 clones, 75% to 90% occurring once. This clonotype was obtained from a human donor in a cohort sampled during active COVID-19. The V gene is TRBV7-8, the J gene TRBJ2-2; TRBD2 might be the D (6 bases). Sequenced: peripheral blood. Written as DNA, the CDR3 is TGTGCCAGGCCAACGGGACTTCTGAACACCGGGGAGCTGTTTTTT. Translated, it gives CARPTGLLNTGELFF.